This T cell receptor beta chain was documented in a study of blood T cell repertoires in COVID-19. Study-level information: Material from acute and convalescent COVID-19 was sourced from the United States, Italy and Spain. In each case, the material was cDNA or gDNA derived from T cells, B-cell-depleted T cells, or PBMCs.

Original processing notes: Using reference gene primer amplification, nucleated cell counts were estimated. Sequencing used immunoSEQ multiplex PCR; TCRdb keeps in-frame clones, though not all of them. V and J calls plus clone size are reproduced from that table; the DNA served to infer D and trimming. The table lists 100,000 or so clones, 65% to 85% of them singletons. The CDR3 extends over 14 amino acids. Per the germline V gene, CDR1 is SGHTA and CDR2 is FQGNSA. The V segment lost 6 bases and the J segment 1 base; nucleotides outside the gene matches: 4. This sequence joins TRBV7-2 and TRBJ1-1; 8 bases are shared with TRBD1. This TCR was recovered from a woman aged 55-75 years with acute or convalescent COVID-19. The sample was peripheral blood. CDR3 protein: CASRQQGANTEAFF. In nucleotides, the CDR3 is TGTGCCAGCAGGCAGCAGGGGGCGAACACTGAAGCTTTCTTT. Complete variable domain (other parts from reference TRBV7-2 and TRBJ1-1): GAGVSQSPSNKVTEKGKDVELRCDPISGHTALYWYRQSLGQGLEFLIYFQGNSAPDKSGLPSDRFSAERTGGSVSTLTIQRTQQEDSAVYLCASRQQGANTEAFFGQGTRLTVV.